This TCR beta chain emerged from a study of blood T cell repertoires in COVID-19. Across the whole study: Specimens from acute and convalescent COVID-19 originated in the United States, Italy and Spain. PBMCs, B-cell-depleted T cells, or T cells were the source of the cDNA or gDNA that made up the material.

The CDR3 is 17 amino acids. The germline V gene encodes CDR1 MNHNY and CDR2 SVGAGI (reference sequence). J was trimmed by 7 bases and V by 5 bases; bases with no gene match: 12. Authors' data handling: Reference gene primers were amplified, and this amplification served to estimate nucleated cell counts. TCRdb keeps only in-frame clones here, not all; method: immunoSEQ multiplex PCR. The V and J calls and clone size are taken from that table; D and trimming were inferred from the DNA. The sample holds 40,000 to 65,000 clones, approximately 80% seen once. The chain carries TRBV6-6 and TRBJ2-2; 11 bases match TRBD2. The receptor's source is a human donor in a cohort sampled during active COVID-19. Source material: peripheral blood. In nucleotides, the CDR3 is TGTGCCAGCAGTCCCTCTTTTAGCGGGGGGGCCTTCGGGGAGCTGTTTTTT. Translation: CASSPSFSGGAFGELFF.